Below, 22 T cell receptor beta chains from the same sample are listed, as sequenced in a study of OX40 agonist ivuxolimab in advanced cancers. Here immunoSEQ multiplex PCR was the method, and the copy in TCRdb shows in-frame clones only, minus some. The sample has more than 45,000 clones, roughly 84% seen once; the top ten hold more than 0.95%. The material was CD4+ or CD8+ T cells sorted from blood, obtained in a trial of the OX40 agonist ivuxolimab. These receptors originate from an adult with an advanced solid tumor such as melanoma, head and neck, liver or kidney cancer.

The genes are TRBV11-2 and TRBJ1-1, with a possible D match to TRBD1 (5 bases). V was pared by 5 bases and J by 7 bases, with 14 bases between. Germline V gives CDR1 SGHAT, CDR2 FQNNGV. This CDR3 is built from 13 residues. The CDR3 bases are TGTGCCAGCAGCCTTTTAGAGGGGATTGAAGCTTTCTTT. Encoded protein: CASSLLEGIEAFF. Looking up the rest from reference TRBV11-2 and TRBJ1-1 gives the full variable domain: EAGVAQSPRYKIIEKRQSVAFWCNPISGHATLYWYQQILGQGPKLLIQFQNNGVVDDSQLPKDRFSAERLKGVDSTLKIQPAKLEDSAVYLCASSLLEGIEAFFGQGTRLTVV.

In nucleotides, the CDR3 is TGTGCCAGCAGCCCCCCGACAGAATTACAGTACTTC. Protein: CASSPPTELQYF. V usage is TRBV7-2 and J usage is TRBJ2-7; possible D gene TRBD1, 5 bases. The CDR3 runs 12 residues. CDR1 is SGHTA, CDR2 FQGNSA, per germline. V was cut by 5 bases and J by 10 bases, with 15 bases left in between.

This chain connects TRBV9 to TRBJ2-6; TRBD2 matches at 8 bases. The CDR3 loop spans 16 amino acids. The V gene's germline CDR1 is SGDLS and CDR2 YYNGEE. V lost 4 bases to trimming and J lost 0 bases; unmatched junction nucleotides: 3. DNA of the CDR3: TGTGCCAGCAGCCCGCGGGGGGACTCTGGGGCCAACGTCCTGACTTTC. Translated, it gives CASSPRGDSGANVLTF.

The gene calls are TRBV6-5 and TRBJ2-7; D gene ambiguous. Trimming cost V 0 bases and J 4 bases, with 13 bases left between them. The CDR3 sequence is 15 residues long. Germline CDR1 and CDR2: MNHEY and SVGAGI. Here the CDR3 DNA reads TGTGCCAGCAGTTACTCAGTCATAGGGTTGTACGAGCAGTACTTC. Encoded protein: CASSYSVIGLYEQYF.

This clone has just a few counts. The chain recombines TRBV7-8 with TRBJ1-5; 9 bases are shared with TRBD1. Germline V gene sequence: CDR1 SGHVS, CDR2 FQNEAQ. V lost 4 bases, J lost 5 bases, and 0 bases stayed unmatched. The CDR3 sequence is 13 residues long. The CDR3 DNA reads as TGTGCCAGCAGCTGGACAGGGGATCAGCCCCAGCATTTT. It is translated as CASSWTGDQPQHF.

The rearrangement uses TRBV9 and TRBJ1-1, with a possible D match to TRBD1 (5 bases). The germline CDR1 and CDR2 sequences are SGDLS and YYNGEE. CDR3 length: 17 amino acids. Trimming took 0 bases from V and 1 from J, leaving 16 bases between them. In nucleotides, the CDR3 is TGTGCCAGCAGCGTAGTAGCCCAGGGAGGGGCGAACACTGAAGCTTTCTTT. It is translated as CASSVVAQGGANTEAFF.

J is TRBJ2-6 and V is TRBV5-1; D gene uncertain. This CDR3 region has 16 residues. V was trimmed by 0 bases and J by 0 bases, leaving 7 bases between them. Germline loops: CDR1 SGHRS, CDR2 YFSETQ. CDR3 in DNA: TGCGCCAGCAGCTTGGGGGCTAACTCTGGGGCCAACGTCCTGACTTTC. It yields the protein CASSLGANSGANVLTF. The variable domain in full, with the rest retrieved from reference TRBV5-1 and TRBJ2-6, is KAGVTQTPRYLIKTRGQQVTLSCSPISGHRSVSWYQQTPGQGLQFLFEYFSETQRNKGNFPGRFSGRQFSNSRSEMNVSTLELGDSALYLCASSLGANSGANVLTFGAGSRLTVL.

The gene calls are TRBV5-6 and TRBJ2-3; TRBD2 matches 12 bases. The germline V gene encodes CDR1 SGHDT and CDR2 YYEEEE. CDR3 size: 16 residues. V shed 3 bases, J shed 5 bases, and the junction held 7 bases outside the gene matches. The CDR3 DNA reads TGTGCCAGCAGCTCGATGACTAGCGGGAGACTAGATACGCAGTATTTT. Its protein product is CASSSMTSGRLDTQYF.

The rearrangement links TRBV7-9 to TRBJ2-1; the match to TRBD2 covers 12 bases. CDR1 is SEHNR, CDR2 FQNEAQ, per germline (reference sequence). V shed 4 bases, J shed 6 bases, and the junction held 4 bases outside the gene matches. CDR3 length: 15 amino acids. CDR3 sequence (DNA): TGTGCCAGCAGCTCCTCGGGACTAGCGGGCAATGAGCAGTTCTTC. Amino acid sequence: CASSSSGLAGNEQFF.

V and J are TRBV9 and TRBJ2-1, with 8 bases lining up with TRBD2. V was clipped by 0 bases and J by 6 bases; unmatched bases: 11. Germline V gene lookup returns CDR1 SGDLS and CDR2 YYNGEE. The CDR3 length is 17 residues. Written as DNA, the CDR3 is TGTGCCAGCAGCGTAGCTCCGGCGGGGGGTCCCTTCAATGAGCAGTTCTTC. As protein: CASSVAPAGGPFNEQFF.

The V gene is TRBV18, the J gene TRBJ2-5, with unresolved D. The CDR3 contains 15 residues. The V end was cut by 0 bases, the J end by 2 bases, with 10 bases between. Germline assignment: CDR1 KGHSH and CDR2 LQKENI. The CDR3 here is CASSPPAGWQETQYF. CDR3 in DNA: TGTGCCAGCTCACCACCGGCCGGCTGGCAAGAGACCCAGTACTTC.

This chain uses TRBV19 with TRBJ2-1; TRBD2 aligns across 8 bases. V lost 1 base to trimming and J lost 6 bases; unmatched junction nucleotides: 8. This CDR3 has 16 residues. CDR1 is LNHDA, CDR2 SQIVND, per germline (reference sequence). CDR3 loop: CASSIGTGGRSNEQFF. The DNA of the CDR3 is TGTGCCAGTAGTATAGGCACCGGCGGGAGGAGCAATGAGCAGTTCTTC.

This clone was observed a few times. CDR3 loop: CAWSGAGVGEAFF. The CDR3, as DNA: TGTGCCTGGAGTGGGGCAGGGGTTGGTGAAGCTTTCTTT. The chain links TRBV30 to TRBJ1-1; maybe TRBD1 (6 bases). Trimming removed 1 base from V and 7 bases from J, with 13 bases in between. Germline values: CDR1 GTSNPN, CDR2 SVGIG (reference sequence). The length of the CDR3 is 13 residues.

J is TRBJ1-1 and V is TRBV5-4; unclear D gene. V lost 0 bases to trimming and J lost 2 bases, with 5 bases between them. The CDR3 length is 13 residues. The germline V gene has CDR1 SGHNT and CDR2 YYREEE (reference sequence). The CDR3 nucleotides are TGTGCCAGCAGCTTGGACTCAAACACTGAAGCTTTCTTT. This codes for CASSLDSNTEAFF.

The V and J genes are TRBV7-2 and TRBJ2-7; 7 bases fit TRBD1. Germline CDR1 is SGHTA and CDR2 is FQGNSA. The J segment lost 3 bases and the V segment lost 1 base, leaving 6 bases of the junction unmatched. The CDR3 has 15 amino acids. CDR3 sequence: CASSLDATGNYEQYF. The CDR3 nucleotides read TGTGCCAGCAGCTTAGATGCGACAGGGAACTACGAGCAGTACTTC.

The CDR3 bases are TGTGCCAGCAGCTCGGGACTCCGGCCCCTCAATTCACCCCTCCACTTT. Its translation is CASSSGLRPLNSPLHF. The rearrangement joins TRBV7-8 to TRBJ1-6, with TRBD1 as a possible D gene (5 bases). Germline V gene sequence: CDR1 SGHVS, CDR2 FQNEAQ. V was shortened by 4 bases and J by 7 bases, with 17 bases between the two germline ends. This CDR3 spans 16 amino acids.

The V and J genes are TRBV30 and TRBJ1-4, with 7 bases aligning to TRBD1. The length of the CDR3 is 13 residues. Germline CDR1 GTSNPN, CDR2 SVGIG (reference sequence). J was trimmed by 5 bases and V by 3 bases; bases with no gene match: 3. This chain's CDR3 is CAWRGQRNEKLFF. The DNA for the CDR3 is TGTGCCTGGAGGGGACAGCGGAATGAAAAACTGTTTTTT.

The genes are TRBV2 and TRBJ2-2; TRBD2 agrees at 12 bases. V lost 7 bases to trimming and J lost 5 bases; unmatched junction nucleotides: 5. The CDR3 contains 15 residues. Germline values: CDR1 SNHLY, CDR2 FYNNEI. The CDR3: CASTLGLAGTGELFF. CDR3 coding DNA: TGTGCCAGCACCTTAGGACTAGCGGGGACCGGGGAGCTGTTTTTT.

This sequence joins TRBV7-6 and TRBJ2-2; D unclear. V shed 5 bases and J shed 7 bases, with 14 bases lying between them. Germline lookup yields CDR1 SGHVS and CDR2 FNYEAQ. The length of the CDR3 is 14 residues. CDR3 DNA: TGTGCCAGCAGCCCGCAGGCGGTGGGCGGGGAGCTGTTTTTT. Translation: CASSPQAVGGELFF.

This clone showed up just a few times. The chain joins TRBV5-1 to TRBJ2-1; possible D gene TRBD2, 6 bases. The CDR3 has 14 residues. Looked up from germline, CDR1 is SGHRS and CDR2 is YFSETQ. With 0 bases removed from V and 8 bases from J, the gap between germline ends came to 12 bases. CDR3 residues: CASSLVVGGHEQFF. The CDR3 region has the DNA TGCGCCAGCAGCTTGGTCGTCGGGGGTCATGAGCAGTTCTTC. Drawing the rest from reference TRBV5-1 and TRBJ2-1, the complete variable domain is KAGVTQTPRYLIKTRGQQVTLSCSPISGHRSVSWYQQTPGQGLQFLFEYFSETQRNKGNFPGRFSGRQFSNSRSEMNVSTLELGDSALYLCASSLVVGGHEQFFGPGTRLTVL.

This clone was counted once. V gene TRBV6-6 combines with J gene TRBJ2-7; TRBD1 or TRBD2 may be the D gene (5 bases each). The CDR3 extends over 13 amino acids. With 6 bases removed from V and 2 bases from J, the gap between germline ends came to 11 bases. Germline V gene lookup returns CDR1 MNHNY and CDR2 SVGAGI (reference sequence). Written as DNA, the CDR3 is TGTGCCAGCAGCTGGGACGGTCCCTACGAGCAGTACTTC. Amino acids: CASSWDGPYEQYF.

This chain connects TRBV10-2 to TRBJ2-2; maybe TRBD2 (5 bases). The V gene's germline CDR1 is WSHSY and CDR2 SAAADI. The CDR3 extends over 14 amino acids. Trimming removed 4 bases at V and 6 bases at J, with 12 bases between. The CDR3 sequence: CASSVIAGAGELFF. In nucleotides, the CDR3 is TGCGCCAGCAGTGTGATTGCCGGGGCCGGGGAGCTGTTTTTT.